The T cell receptor (beta chain) described here comes from a study of shared clonotypes between healthy human individuals (dated by TCRdb to the early 2020s). With respect to the entire study: The cohort comprised a couple of women and three men aged 18 to 49 years. For each donor, CD4 naive and CD4 memory were each given three plates, CD8 naive was given two plates, and CD8 memory was given one plate. Leukapheresis yielded between about 0.85 and 10 billion PBMCs per donor. Blood TCR repertoires of five healthy adults were deeply sequenced to estimate repertoire size and the extent of clonotype sharing between individuals. Different laboratories and diverse techniques were used to prepare libraries and sequence TCR repertoires, to increase sequencing depth and limit assay-specific biases.

From the germline V gene, CDR1 is SGHTA and CDR2 is FQGNSA. Including cysteine and phenylalanine, the CDR3 has 13 amino acids. Just the 39-base CDR3 DNA is kept, in frame starting at base 1. V is shortened by 8 bases, J by 3 bases, and the region joining them spans 11 bases. A remark on this clone: Its antigen specificity is not known. Base qualities are not at hand, and no much larger clone is one base apart.

Using the deep immunoSEQ assay, TCR CDR3 regions were amplified from genomic DNA by multiplex PCR. Genomic DNA extracted from each cell subset was distributed evenly over all wells of several immunoSEQ 96-well plates, and each plate served as one replicate. For sorted subsets, about 220 ng of genomic DNA, equivalent to about 30,000 T cell genomes, went into each replicate PCR. Purified libraries were measured with a Qubit 3.0 fluorometer, size-checked on a Bioanalyzer 2100, and measured again with the KAPA Library Quantification kit. A separate single-read 150-cycle Illumina NextSeq 550 flow cell was used to sequence each immunoSEQ 96-well plate. For the original study's pipeline: Because the immunoSEQ output included only junctional sequences and no quality scores, the filtering could not be the same as the filtering used for full-length reads. Sequences were annotated with PyIR, a Python wrapper for IgBLAST v1.9, using IMGT germline references to assign V/J genes and CDR3. Reads with weak V/J assignments (E-value above 1e-6), missing CDR3, stop codons, out-of-frame junctions, or ambiguous translated residues were removed. V3J clonotypes were defined as sequences sharing an identical inferred V gene, J gene, and CDR3 amino acid sequence. Percentage overlap between repertoires was calculated by dividing the number of shared unique clonotypes by the size of the smaller repertoire. Repertoire richness was assessed with RTK rarefaction, the Chao1 estimator, and Recon v2.1 estimates of unobserved clonotypes. Generation probabilities for all TCRbeta clonotypes obtained by the gDNA method from several donors were computed using OLGA. TCRdb took over this immuneACCESS table, retaining in-frame rearrangements with V and J assigned. Such tables are incomplete; in checked studies, under half of the missing clones stem from an unresolved V gene, and the remainder is unexplained. The D gene and trimming were derived from the DNA, and the V and J assignments and clone size from that table. In all, the sample holds about 1.1 million clones, and about 72% of those were seen once. The ten largest make up 0.7% to 0.95% of the sample.

The donors were healthy, HIV-negative adults who had no recently reported acute infections or vaccinations. Every donor was a Caucasian adult living in Nashville, Tennessee, USA. Magnetic negative selection was used to enrich CD4+ T cells, after which naive cells were positively selected on CD45RA and the negative fraction became the memory subset. After blood collection by leukapheresis, PBMCs were isolated using Ficoll-Histopaque density gradient centrifugation and then cryopreserved in the vapor phase of liquid nitrogen. Purity and quantity of every magnetically sorted T cell population were checked by analytical flow cytometry. Each sorted fraction had its genomic DNA isolated and then quantified by UV absorbance on a Nanodrop 2000c. What the work shows at the level of the full study, not this receptor alone: The genetic and exposure-history diversity represented was limited by the small number of donors. Higher generation probabilities were observed for clonotypes shared by all four sorted-subset donors than for non-shared clonotypes. Even with the large sequencing depth, rarefaction of the sorted-subset datasets indicated that sequencing was incomplete. Sampling was limited to blood, and TCR repertoires in tissue likely differ from TCR repertoires in blood. Estimated clonotype richness was generally larger for naive than for memory subsets. Pairwise subsampling indicated that sequencing depth was expected to affect the degree of clonotype sharing among donors. When a few donors were compared, the shared fraction of clonotypes was about 5% for naive CD4, 3.5% to 4% for naive CD8, roughly 2.5% for memory CD4, and 0.4% for memory CD8.

The V gene is TRBV7-2 and the J gene is TRBJ2-4, with the D gene uncertain. This TCR was recovered from a man between 18 and 35 years old in good health. Some clones in this sample may be carry-over from other donors' samples. The source material was memory CD4+ T cells from PBMCs. The sample's cell subset or site label, in plain terms: CD45RA-negative fraction. Here is the DNA: TGTGCCAGCCGATCCACGTACAAAAACATTCAGTACTTC. The encoded protein is CASRSTYKNIQYF.